This T cell receptor (beta chain) was profiled in a study of blood T cells in healthy people across ages. At the level of the study: Per two T cells, about one barcoded beta molecule was captured through template switching.

The V and J ends lost 5 bases and 4 bases, in that order; junction bases with no gene match: 5. Germline V CDR1 and CDR2: MNHEY, SVGAGI. The CDR3 covers 15 residues. A sample-barcoded 5' primer and a J-beta primer mix were used in a second PCR of roughly 6 to 11 cycles. TCRdb re-derived calls from the 5' RACE reads in MiXCR, one entry per CDR3 protein. Seen here are around 900,000 distinct CDR3 sequences, around 54% observed once, and the top ten hold roughly 23%. PBMCs were isolated at a quantity of at least 6.5 million per sample. Findings and caveats of the study: PBMCs were not sorted, which prevented a conclusive comparison of naive versus antigen-experienced cells. Roughly linear age-related decline in beta diversity appeared, significant by age approximately 40.

In regard to this clonotype: Its antigen is not identified.

This sequence joins TRBV6-5 and TRBJ2-1, with 10 bases matching TRBD2. The source of this sequence is a woman aged 60 to 75 in good health. Sequencing input: blood. CDR3 in amino acids: CASSKREGWYNEQFF. In DNA, the CDR3 is TGTGCCAGCAGTAAGCGGGAGGGCTGGTACAATGAGCAGTTCTTC.